This T cell receptor beta chain was recovered during a study of chemoradiotherapy in HPV16-positive cancers. Using immunoSEQ multiplex PCR, the repertoire was profiled, and TCRdb retains in-frame clones only, with some absent. The sample carries more than 25,000 clones, 85% to 95% recorded once. V lost 0 bases, J lost 6 bases, and 17 bases lay in between. Germline V gene sequence: CDR1 LNHNV, CDR2 YYDKDF (reference sequence). The CDR3 loop spans 16 amino acids. Repertoires were sampled repeatedly during chemoradiotherapy. The gene calls are TRBV15 and TRBJ1-1; D remains unclear. This sequence originates from a human donor with HPV-associated anogenital cancer. The sequencing here drew on blood, taken from a patient who underwent chemoradiotherapy. CDR3 DNA sequence: TGTGCCACCAGCAGAGATCTGGCGGTCGCCGGCGCTGAAGCTTTCTTT. As protein: CATSRDLAVAGAEAFF.